Below, 8 T cell receptor beta chains from the same sample are listed, as sequenced in a study of spatial heterogeneity in lung cancer. Overall study results and limits: Counts of expanded alpha and beta TCRs within tumors tracked the tumor nonsynonymous mutation count.

Time point noted: sample taken at primary tumor resection. Antigens for these TCRs are unknown. MiXCR, applied by TCRdb to the 5' RACE reads, yields one record per CDR3 protein. The sample carries nearly 15,000 distinct CDR3 sequences, around 7.8% recorded once. Sequenced here: lung tumor tissue, sampled at surgery. The receptors stem from a male donor with early-stage non-small cell lung cancer.

This clonotype was observed a few times. The gene calls are TRBV12-5 and TRBJ2-1, with unresolved D. V lost 1 base to trimming and J lost 2 bases, with 6 bases between them. The germline V gene encodes CDR1 LGHNT and CDR2 FRNRAP. CDR3 length: 14 amino acids. CDR3 protein: CASGLETTYNEQFF. CDR3 coding DNA: TGTGCTAGTGGTTTGGAGACCACCTACAATGAGCAGTTCTTC.

The table lists this clonotype with many counts. The rearrangement joins TRBV14 to TRBJ1-1, with TRBD1 identical over 7 bases. From germline, CDR1 is SGHDN and CDR2 FVKESK. V shed 4 bases, J shed 4 bases, and the junction held 9 bases outside the gene matches. The CDR3 consists of 15 residues. For the CDR3, the DNA is TGTGCCAGCAGCCCAAAGACAGGGCCGGTCACTGAAGCTTTCTTT. As protein: CASSPKTGPVTEAFF.

This clonotype was seen many times. The V gene is TRBV2, the J gene TRBJ1-4; D unresolved. Between the trimmed V and J ends, which lost 8 bases and 0 bases, there was a span of 13 bases. This CDR3 is built from 15 residues. Germline V gene sequence: CDR1 SNHLY, CDR2 FYNNEI. CDR3 sequence: CASGSTGSTNEKLFF. For the CDR3, the DNA is TGTGCCAGCGGGTCAACGGGGTCAACTAATGAAAAACTGTTTTTT.

This clonotype has only a few counts. The V call is TRBV4-1, the J call TRBJ2-5, with unresolved D. V was pared by 1 base and J by 4 bases, with 10 bases between. This CDR3 has 14 residues. CDR1 is MGHRA, CDR2 YSYEKL, per germline. The CDR3 DNA reads TGCGCCAGCAGCCAAGCGGCCTTTGCAGAGACCCAGTACTTC. It yields the protein CASSQAAFAETQYF.

The table lists this clonotype with many counts. The rearrangement uses TRBV6-6 and TRBJ1-5; D might be TRBD1 (5 bases). Germline V gene sequence: CDR1 MNHNY, CDR2 SVGAGI (reference sequence). This CDR3 comprises 16 residues. V was trimmed by 0 bases and J by 1 base, leaving 10 bases between them. The chain's CDR3 is CASSYSGGLSNQPQHF. As DNA, the CDR3 is TGTGCCAGCAGTTACTCTGGGGGTTTGAGCAATCAGCCCCAGCATTTT.

This clonotype was observed many times. This chain links TRBV3-1 with TRBJ2-3, with D perhaps TRBD1 or TRBD2 (5 bases each). V lost 4 bases, J lost 2 bases, and 10 bases lay in between. There are 14 residues in the CDR3. Germline lookup yields CDR1 LGHDT and CDR2 YNNKEL (reference sequence). The CDR3, as DNA: TGTGCCAGCAGCCTGGGACGGATCACAGATACGCAGTATTTT. It codes for CASSLGRITDTQYF.

This clonotype was seen at least ten times. J is TRBJ2-5 and V is TRBV5-5; a weak D match, TRBD1 (6 bases). Trimming pared 0 bases from V and 0 bases from J, leaving 12 bases between. Germline CDR1 SGHKS, CDR2 YYEKEE (reference sequence). The CDR3 is 16 residues long. CDR3 DNA sequence: TGTGCCAGCAGCTTGGTAGTGACAGGCTACCAAGAGACCCAGTACTTC. It specifies CASSLVVTGYQETQYF.

This clonotype appeared a few times. This chain links TRBV7-2 with TRBJ2-5; 11 nucleotides agree with TRBD2. Germline assignment: CDR1 SGHTA and CDR2 FQGNSA. There are 19 residues in the CDR3. Trimming cost V 5 bases and J 0 bases; bases outside gene matches: 14. The CDR3 DNA reads TGTGCCAGCAGCCGCACGGGAGGGACTAGCGGAATGTACCAAGAGACCCAGTACTTC. This codes for CASSRTGGTSGMYQETQYF.